This T cell receptor (beta chain) was recovered during a study of PD-1 blockade in classical Hodgkin lymphoma. Sequenced by immunoSEQ multiplex PCR; TCRdb stores in-frame clones only, minus some. Here the sample spans around 65,000 clones, about 90% being singletons. Losses at the gene ends were 6 bases for V and 5 bases for J; bases not matched to a gene: 8. Germline V lookup: CDR1 MNHEY, CDR2 SVGAGI. The CDR3 runs to 14 residues. The time point is: cycle 4 day 1 (C4D1), after about 6 weeks of nivolumab. Brentuximab vedotin exposure varied among the patients, all of whom had relapsed after autologous stem cell transplantation. Best response was recorded as complete response, partial response or progressive disease. General observations from the study: Newly diagnosed and completely responding patients shared comparable baseline diversity. Unlike CD8+ TCR diversity, which did not rise significantly by C4D1, CD4+ TCR diversity did. TCR diversity at baseline was reported to be reduced in newly diagnosed patients relative to healthy donors.

About this clone: Its antigen is undetermined.

The TCR sequence derives from a human donor with classical Hodgkin lymphoma. The sample was peripheral blood mononuclear cells (PBMCs), taken before the fourth cycle of nivolumab. The chain has TRBV6-5 and TRBJ2-3, with 7 positions matching TRBD2. CDR3 residues: CASRPGGSVDTQYF. CDR3 sequence (DNA): TGTGCCAGCAGGCCGGGGGGTAGTGTAGATACGCAGTATTTT.